Listed here are 27 T cell receptor beta chains from one sample, sequenced in a study of T cell responses to AZD1222 COVID-19 vaccine (dated by TCRdb to the early 2020s). The library was prepared using the immunoSEQ multiplex PCR assay. TCRdb obtained this table from immuneACCESS and retained in-frame rearrangements with V and J assigned. These tables miss some clones; where compared with another copy, unresolved V genes account for less than half of the shortfall, and the remainder is unexplained. The sample includes around 160,000 clones, with 80% to 90% observed a single time. Around 4.9% of the sample goes to the ten largest clones. Sample time point, as interpreted from the label and publication: baseline before first vaccination. The sequenced sample was peripheral blood, obtained on day 0 of AZD1222 vaccination. The receptor source for this set is an adult in good health.

CDR3 coding DNA: TGTGCCAGCAGCCAGGGACTAGCGGGAGCCTACGAGCAGTACTTC. Translated: CASSQGLAGAYEQYF. The chain couples TRBV4-2 to TRBJ2-7; TRBD2 agrees at 14 bases. Losses at the gene ends were 3 bases for V and 2 bases for J; bases not matched to a gene: 0. Per germline, CDR1 LGHNA and CDR2 YNFKEQ. The CDR3 loop spans 15 amino acids.

The chain joins TRBV4-2 to TRBJ2-7, with 9 bases fitting TRBD2. CDR3 size: 16 residues. V shed 0 bases and J 4 bases; nucleotides not matched to a gene: 7. The germline V gene encodes CDR1 LGHNA and CDR2 YNFKEQ. The CDR3 loop reads CASSQEVSSGRYEQYF. CDR3 nucleotides: TGTGCCAGCAGCCAAGAGGTTAGTAGCGGGAGATACGAGCAGTACTTC.

This chain's CDR3 is CASSRKGGSRAHTGELFF. CDR3 sequence (DNA): TGTGCCAGCTCACGAAAAGGCGGGAGTAGAGCGCACACCGGGGAGCTGTTTTTT. The gene calls are TRBV18 and TRBJ2-2, with 7 bases aligning to TRBD2. The CDR3 has 18 residues. Germline V lookup: CDR1 KGHSH, CDR2 LQKENI. J was trimmed by 3 bases and V by 4 bases; bases with no gene match: 14.

V is TRBV5-5 and J is TRBJ2-1; 9 bases are a match to TRBD2. Germline V gene lookup returns CDR1 SGHKS and CDR2 YYEKEE (reference sequence). The CDR3 runs 17 residues. With V trimmed by 5 bases and J by 2 bases, 11 bases remained unmatched. The CDR3 spells CASRKALLAGPYNEQFF. For the CDR3, the DNA is TGTGCCAGCAGAAAAGCCCTGCTAGCGGGACCCTACAATGAGCAGTTCTTC. Looking up the rest from reference TRBV5-5 and TRBJ2-1 gives the full variable domain: DAGVTQSPTHLIKTRGQQVTLRCSPISGHKSVSWYQQVLGQGPQFIFQYYEKEERGRGNFPDRFSARQFPNYSSELNVNALLLGDSALYLCASRKALLAGPYNEQFFGPGTRLTVL.

V gene TRBV4-2 combines with J gene TRBJ1-5; maybe TRBD1 (5 bases). The V end lost 4 bases, the J end lost 1 base, and 17 bases lay between the germline ends. Germline lookup yields CDR1 LGHNA and CDR2 YNFKEQ. The CDR3 runs to 17 residues. CDR3 DNA: TGTGCCAGCAGCCTCGACGCCGGGACGGAAAGCAATCAGCCCCAGCATTTT. Protein sequence: CASSLDAGTESNQPQHF.

This rearrangement joins TRBV18 to TRBJ1-2, with TRBD1 matching over 8 bases. V trimming: 2 bases; J trimming: 8 bases; junction bases outside the gene matches: 7. CDR1 is KGHSH and CDR2 is LQKENI in the germline V gene. The CDR3 consists of 14 residues. The CDR3 spells CASSPDRGGRGYTF. In DNA, the CDR3 is TGTGCCAGCTCACCAGACAGGGGAGGGAGAGGCTACACCTTC.

The chain recombines TRBV5-1 with TRBJ1-2, with D possibly matching TRBD1 (6 bases). The CDR3 extends over 13 amino acids. V dropped 7 bases and J dropped 8 bases, with 18 bases sitting between them. The germline V gene has CDR1 SGHRS and CDR2 YFSETQ. The CDR3 here is CASCPEGTTGYTF. DNA of the CDR3: TGCGCCAGCTGTCCTGAGGGGACAACGGGCTACACCTTC.

The rearrangement uses TRBV10-3 and TRBJ1-1; D not certain. Germline-derived CDR1 and CDR2 are ENHRY and SYGVKD. V was shortened by 2 bases and J by 2 bases, with 6 bases between the two germline ends. CDR3 length: 13 amino acids. CDR3 sequence (DNA): TGTGCCATCAGTGAGCACGCTAACACTGAAGCTTTCTTT. Protein sequence: CAISEHANTEAFF.

This clone was recorded once. CDR3 in amino acids: CASSQEIADTQYF. The DNA of the CDR3 is TGCGCCAGCAGCCAAGAGATTGCAGATACGCAGTATTTT. The chain has TRBV4-3 and TRBJ2-3; D gene unclear. V was clipped by 0 bases and J by 4 bases, with 5 bases between them. Per germline, CDR1 LGHNA and CDR2 YSLEER. The length of the CDR3 is 13 residues.

The chain couples TRBV11-2 to TRBJ2-3; 11 nucleotides agree with TRBD2. Germline V gives CDR1 SGHAT, CDR2 FQNNGV. The trim removed 4 bases at V and 5 bases at J, leaving 2 bases unmatched. The CDR3 runs 14 residues. CDR3 coding DNA: TGTGCCAGCAGCTCCGGGACTAGCGGAGATACGCAGTATTTT. Amino acids: CASSSGTSGDTQYF.

The V call is TRBV7-8, the J call TRBJ1-1, with D possibly being TRBD1 (6 bases). Germline V lookup: CDR1 SGHVS, CDR2 FQNEAQ. The CDR3 totals 14 residues. Trimming pared 2 bases from V and 4 bases from J, leaving 11 bases between. CDR3 residues: CASSLRGGGTEAFF. In DNA, the CDR3 is TGTGCCAGCAGCTTAAGAGGGGGTGGCACTGAAGCTTTCTTT.

This rearrangement joins TRBV18 to TRBJ2-5; perhaps TRBD1 as D (5 bases). With 2 bases removed from V and 5 bases from J, the gap between germline ends came to 15 bases. The V gene's germline CDR1 is KGHSH and CDR2 LQKENI. This CDR3 is 15 amino acids long. This CDR3 reads CASSPNWGRAETQYF. CDR3 in DNA: TGTGCCAGCTCACCAAATTGGGGCAGGGCCGAGACCCAGTACTTC.

The chain has TRBV7-3 and TRBJ1-2; possibly TRBD1 for D (6 bases). This CDR3 contains 13 residues. Per the germline V gene, CDR1 is SGHTA and CDR2 is FQGTGA. V was clipped by 3 bases and J by 3 bases, with 8 bases between them. This CDR3 reads CASSFGGDYGYTF. For the CDR3, the DNA is TGTGCCAGCAGCTTTGGGGGCGACTATGGCTACACCTTC.

This chain joins TRBV6-5 and TRBJ2-7; D is unclear. This CDR3 comprises 13 residues. Trimming cost V 8 bases and J 6 bases, with 17 bases left between them. The germline V gene encodes CDR1 MNHEY and CDR2 SVGAGI. The DNA for the CDR3 is TGTGCCAGCCTTCGATCCGACCCCGGCGAGCAGTACTTC. Translating it yields CASLRSDPGEQYF.

The chain is built from TRBV7-2 and TRBJ2-3; maybe TRBD2 (5 bases). From germline, CDR1 is SGHTA and CDR2 FQGNSA. The germline V and J ends were trimmed by 4 bases and 3 bases, with 11 bases remaining between them. The CDR3 consists of 14 residues. DNA for the CDR3: TGTGCCAGCAGCTCCCGACTACAGACAGATACGCAGTATTTT. It codes for CASSSRLQTDTQYF.

This clone was seen just once. The rearrangement uses TRBV6-5 and TRBJ1-1; 9 bases match TRBD1. V dropped 11 bases and J dropped 6; count of bases not matched to a gene: 10. The CDR3 runs to 13 residues. Germline CDR1 MNHEY, CDR2 SVGAGI. CDR3 region: CAVRTGARAEAFF. Written as DNA, the CDR3 is TGTGCCGTCCGGACAGGGGCCAGGGCTGAAGCTTTCTTT.

This chain links TRBV7-2 with TRBJ1-1; D gene uncertain. The germline gives CDR1 SGHTA, CDR2 FQGNSA. This CDR3 comprises 12 residues. The V and J ends lost 4 bases and 5 bases respectively, with 8 bases between them. The CDR3 sequence: CASSSVGTEAFF. The DNA for the CDR3 is TGTGCCAGCAGCTCTGTTGGGACTGAAGCTTTCTTT.

This clone was found once. V usage is TRBV28 and J usage is TRBJ1-1; D is uncertain. Trimming removed 6 bases from V and 6 bases from J, with 8 bases in between. Germline CDR1 is MDHEN and CDR2 is SYDVKM. The CDR3 has 11 amino acids. The CDR3 DNA is TGTGCCAGCAGGGGGATTGCTGAAGCTTTCTTT. This sequence encodes CASRGIAEAFF.

This rearrangement joins TRBV10-2 to TRBJ1-1; D is unclear. The CDR3 length is 12 residues. Trimming left V 3 bases short and J 3 bases short, with 5 bases between. Looked up from germline, CDR1 is WSHSY and CDR2 is SAAADI. CDR3 sequence: CASSDVYTEAFF. The CDR3 region has the DNA TGCGCCAGCAGTGATGTGTACACTGAAGCTTTCTTT.

The CDR3 DNA reads as TGTGCCACCAGTGATGGGCCCGGGAACACTGAAGCTTTCTTT. This translates into CATSDGPGNTEAFF. This sequence joins TRBV24-1 and TRBJ1-1; D gene unclear. The CDR3 runs to 14 residues. Germline V CDR1 and CDR2: KGHDR, SFDVKD. V was shortened by 3 bases and J by 1 base, with 8 bases between the two germline ends.

This chain uses TRBV15 with TRBJ1-1; D is unclear. With 4 bases removed from V and 4 bases from J, the gap between germline ends came to 19 bases. The CDR3 length is 16 residues. Germline V gene sequence: CDR1 LNHNV, CDR2 YYDKDF (reference sequence). The CDR3 reads CATSKKQPSEPTEAFF. Here the CDR3 DNA reads TGTGCCACCAGCAAAAAACAACCCTCCGAACCCACTGAAGCTTTCTTT.

The V call is TRBV7-3, the J call TRBJ2-5; no reliable D call. Germline V lookup: CDR1 SGHTA, CDR2 FQGTGA. Trimming stripped 5 bases from V and 1 base from J, with 8 bases between. The CDR3 sequence is 13 residues long. The CDR3 sequence is CASSPRRQETQYF. Written as DNA, the CDR3 is TGTGCCAGCAGCCCTCGACGCCAAGAGACCCAGTACTTC.

V usage is TRBV6-5 and J usage is TRBJ1-3; D is perhaps TRBD1 (6 bases). Trimming stripped 2 bases from V and 0 bases from J, with 8 bases between. The CDR3 runs to 15 residues. Germline V gene lookup returns CDR1 MNHEY and CDR2 SVGAGI. CDR3 DNA sequence: TGTGCCAGCAGTTACGGACAGAGCTCTGGAAACACCATATATTTT. Encoded protein: CASSYGQSSGNTIYF.

The chain employs TRBV5-1 and TRBJ2-1; possibly TRBD1 for D (5 bases). Germline CDR1 and CDR2: SGHRS and YFSETQ. Trimming stripped 3 bases from V and 5 bases from J, with 9 bases between. The CDR3 extends over 13 amino acids. CDR3 bases: TGCGCCAGCAGCTCTAAGACAGACAATGAGCAGTTCTTC. This encodes CASSSKTDNEQFF.

J is TRBJ2-3 and V is TRBV5-4; D call uncertain. The CDR3 runs 14 residues. Germline CDR1 and CDR2: SGHNT and YYREEE (reference sequence). Trimming pared 5 bases from V and 0 bases from J, leaving 10 bases between. CDR3: CASSDATSTDTQYF. In DNA, the CDR3 is TGTGCCAGCAGTGACGCCACTAGCACAGATACGCAGTATTTT.

J is TRBJ2-1 and V is TRBV5-4, with D uncertain. V was clipped by 3 bases and J by 1 base, with 11 bases between them. This CDR3 has 15 amino acids. Germline values: CDR1 SGHNT, CDR2 YYREEE (reference sequence). As DNA, the CDR3 is TGTGCCAGCAGCTCACCCTCCGGGTCCTACAATGAGCAGTTCTTC. Translating gives CASSSPSGSYNEQFF.

This CDR3 reads CATSRETGSTYNEQFF. The CDR3 nucleotides read TGTGCCACCAGCAGAGAAACGGGTTCTACCTACAATGAGCAGTTCTTC. This chain joins TRBV15 and TRBJ2-1; no clear D. From germline, CDR1 is LNHNV and CDR2 YYDKDF (reference sequence). V lost 0 bases and J 2 bases, leaving 11 bases between the germline ends. The CDR3 length is 16 residues.